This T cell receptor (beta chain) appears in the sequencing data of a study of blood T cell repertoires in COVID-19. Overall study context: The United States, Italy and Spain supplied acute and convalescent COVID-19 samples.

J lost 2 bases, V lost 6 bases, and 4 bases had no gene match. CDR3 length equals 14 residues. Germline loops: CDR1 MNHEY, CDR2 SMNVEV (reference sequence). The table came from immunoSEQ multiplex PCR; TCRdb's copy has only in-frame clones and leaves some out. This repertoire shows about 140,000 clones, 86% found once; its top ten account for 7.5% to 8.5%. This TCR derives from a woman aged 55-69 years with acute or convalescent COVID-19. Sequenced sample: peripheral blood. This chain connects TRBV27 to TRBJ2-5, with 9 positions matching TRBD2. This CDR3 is CASRRLAVQETQYF. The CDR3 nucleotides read TGTGCCAGCAGGAGACTAGCGGTTCAAGAGACCCAGTACTTC.